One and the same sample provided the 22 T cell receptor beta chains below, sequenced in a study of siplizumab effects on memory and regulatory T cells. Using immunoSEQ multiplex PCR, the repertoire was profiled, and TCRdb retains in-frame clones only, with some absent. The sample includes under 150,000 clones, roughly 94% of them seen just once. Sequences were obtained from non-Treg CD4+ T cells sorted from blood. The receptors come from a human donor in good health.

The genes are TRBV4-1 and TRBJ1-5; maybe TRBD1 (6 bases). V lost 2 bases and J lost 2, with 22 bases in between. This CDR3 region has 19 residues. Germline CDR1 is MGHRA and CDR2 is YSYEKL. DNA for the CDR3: TGCGCCAGCAGCCAACTCGCCATGTTAGGGGGGCTCGGCAATCAGCCCCAGCATTTT. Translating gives CASSQLAMLGGLGNQPQHF.

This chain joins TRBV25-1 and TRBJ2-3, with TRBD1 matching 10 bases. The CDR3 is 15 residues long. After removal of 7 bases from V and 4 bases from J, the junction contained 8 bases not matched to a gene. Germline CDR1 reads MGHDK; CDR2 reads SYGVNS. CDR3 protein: CASNPGQGLSDTQYF. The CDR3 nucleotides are TGTGCCAGCAACCCGGGACAGGGGCTTTCAGATACGCAGTATTTT. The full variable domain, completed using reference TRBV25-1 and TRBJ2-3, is EADIYQTPRYLVIGTGKKITLECSQTMGHDKMYWYQQDPGMELHLIHYSYGVNSTEKGDLSSESTVSRIRTEHFPLTLESARPSHTSQYLCASNPGQGLSDTQYFGPGTRLTVL.

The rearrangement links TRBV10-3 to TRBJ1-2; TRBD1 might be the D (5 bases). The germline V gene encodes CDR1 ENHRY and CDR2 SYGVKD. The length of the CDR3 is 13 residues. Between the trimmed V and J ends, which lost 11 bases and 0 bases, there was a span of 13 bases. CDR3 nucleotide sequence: TGTGCCGTCTTCGGGGCCTCTAACTATGGCTACACCTTC. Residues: CAVFGASNYGYTF.

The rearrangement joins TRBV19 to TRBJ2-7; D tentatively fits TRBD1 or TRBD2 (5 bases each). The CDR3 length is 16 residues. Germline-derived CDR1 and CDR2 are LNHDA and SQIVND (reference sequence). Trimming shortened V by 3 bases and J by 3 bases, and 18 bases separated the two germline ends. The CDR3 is CASSIRALLGDYEQYF. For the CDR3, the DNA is TGTGCCAGTAGTATCCGGGCCCTCCTGGGGGACTACGAGCAGTACTTC.

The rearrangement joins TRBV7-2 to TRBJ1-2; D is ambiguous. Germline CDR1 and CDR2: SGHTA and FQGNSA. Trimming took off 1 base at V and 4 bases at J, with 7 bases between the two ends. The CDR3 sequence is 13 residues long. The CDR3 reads CASSLGSRYGYTF. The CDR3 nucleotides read TGTGCCAGCAGCTTAGGATCCCGCTATGGCTACACCTTC.

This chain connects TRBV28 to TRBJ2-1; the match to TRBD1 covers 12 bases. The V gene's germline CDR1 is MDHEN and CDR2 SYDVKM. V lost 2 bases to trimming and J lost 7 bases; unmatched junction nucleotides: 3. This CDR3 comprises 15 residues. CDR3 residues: CASSLGDRGLNEQFF. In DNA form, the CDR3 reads TGTGCCAGCAGTTTAGGGGACAGGGGGCTAAATGAGCAGTTCTTC.

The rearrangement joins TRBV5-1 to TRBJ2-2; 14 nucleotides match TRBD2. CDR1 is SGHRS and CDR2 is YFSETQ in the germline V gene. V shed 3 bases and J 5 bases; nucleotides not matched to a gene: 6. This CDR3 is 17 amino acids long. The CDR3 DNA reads TGCGCCAGCAGCTCGACCGGGACTAGCGGGAGTACCGGGGAGCTGTTTTTT. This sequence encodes CASSSTGTSGSTGELFF.

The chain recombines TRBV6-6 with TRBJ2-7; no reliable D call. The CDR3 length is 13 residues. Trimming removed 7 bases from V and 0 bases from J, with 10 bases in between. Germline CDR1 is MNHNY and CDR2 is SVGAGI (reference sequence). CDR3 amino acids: CASTRRISYEQYF. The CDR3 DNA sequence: TGTGCCAGCACGAGACGGATCTCCTACGAGCAGTACTTC.

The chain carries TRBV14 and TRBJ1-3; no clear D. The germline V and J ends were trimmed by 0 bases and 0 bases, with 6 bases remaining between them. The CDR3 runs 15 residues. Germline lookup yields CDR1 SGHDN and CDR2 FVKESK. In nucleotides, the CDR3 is TGTGCCAGCAGCCAAGAGAGGGTCTCTGGAAACACCATATATTTT. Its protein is CASSQERVSGNTIYF.

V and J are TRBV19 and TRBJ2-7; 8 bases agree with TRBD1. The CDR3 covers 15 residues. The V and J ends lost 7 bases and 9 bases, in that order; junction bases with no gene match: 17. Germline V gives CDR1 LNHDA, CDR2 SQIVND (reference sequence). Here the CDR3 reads CASNSGTAQDRGQYF. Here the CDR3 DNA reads TGTGCCAGTAACTCTGGGACAGCTCAAGACAGGGGGCAGTACTTC.

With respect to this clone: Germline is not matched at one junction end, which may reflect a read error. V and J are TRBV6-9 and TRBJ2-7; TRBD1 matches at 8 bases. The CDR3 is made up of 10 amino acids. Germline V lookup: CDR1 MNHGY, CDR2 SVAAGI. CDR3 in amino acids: CASRRGQGNF. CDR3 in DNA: TGTGCCAGCAGACGAGGACAGGGTAACTTC.

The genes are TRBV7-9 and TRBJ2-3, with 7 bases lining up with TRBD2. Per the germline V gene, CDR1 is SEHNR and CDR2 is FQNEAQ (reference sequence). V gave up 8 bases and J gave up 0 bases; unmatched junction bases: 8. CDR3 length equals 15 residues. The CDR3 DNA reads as TGTGCCAGCCGCCCCGGGAGGACTAGCACAGATACGCAGTATTTT. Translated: CASRPGRTSTDTQYF.

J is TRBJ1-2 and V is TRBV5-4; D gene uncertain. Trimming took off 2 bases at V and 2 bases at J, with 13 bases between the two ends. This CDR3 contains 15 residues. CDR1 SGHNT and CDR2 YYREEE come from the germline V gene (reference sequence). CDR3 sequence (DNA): TGTGCCAGCAGCTTATCTATCAACAGCAACTATGGCTACACCTTC. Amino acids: CASSLSINSNYGYTF.

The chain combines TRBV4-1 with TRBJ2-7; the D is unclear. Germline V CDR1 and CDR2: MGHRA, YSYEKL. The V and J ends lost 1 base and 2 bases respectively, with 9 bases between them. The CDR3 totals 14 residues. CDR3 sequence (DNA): TGCGCCAGCAGCCAAGTCGCACAGACCTACGAGCAGTACTTC. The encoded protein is CASSQVAQTYEQYF.

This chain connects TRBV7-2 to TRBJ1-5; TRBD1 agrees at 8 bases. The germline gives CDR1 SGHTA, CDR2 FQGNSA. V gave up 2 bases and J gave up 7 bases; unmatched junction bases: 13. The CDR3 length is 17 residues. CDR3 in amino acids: CASSLNRAAGGVQPQHF. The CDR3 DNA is TGTGCCAGCAGCTTAAATAGGGCGGCAGGGGGCGTCCAGCCCCAGCATTTT.

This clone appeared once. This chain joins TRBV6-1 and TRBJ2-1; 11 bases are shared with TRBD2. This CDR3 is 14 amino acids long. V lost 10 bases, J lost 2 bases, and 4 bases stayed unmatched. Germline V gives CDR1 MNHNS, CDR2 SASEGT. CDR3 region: CAIHSGGAYNEQFF. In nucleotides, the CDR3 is TGTGCCATCCATAGCGGGGGGGCCTACAATGAGCAGTTCTTC.

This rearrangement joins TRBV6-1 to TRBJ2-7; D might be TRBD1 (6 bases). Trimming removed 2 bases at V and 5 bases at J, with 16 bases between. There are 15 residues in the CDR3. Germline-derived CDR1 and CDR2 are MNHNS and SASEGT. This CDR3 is CASSETGNSRHEQYF. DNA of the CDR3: TGTGCCAGCAGTGAAACAGGGAATAGTCGGCACGAGCAGTACTTC.

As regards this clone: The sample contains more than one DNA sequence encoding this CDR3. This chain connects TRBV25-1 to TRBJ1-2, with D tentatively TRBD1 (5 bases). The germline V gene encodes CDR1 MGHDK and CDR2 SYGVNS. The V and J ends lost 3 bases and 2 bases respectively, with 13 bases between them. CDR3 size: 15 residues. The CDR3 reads CASSDLGTGNYGYTF. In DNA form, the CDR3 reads TGTGCCAGCAGTGACCTGGGGACGGGGAACTATGGCTACACCTTC.

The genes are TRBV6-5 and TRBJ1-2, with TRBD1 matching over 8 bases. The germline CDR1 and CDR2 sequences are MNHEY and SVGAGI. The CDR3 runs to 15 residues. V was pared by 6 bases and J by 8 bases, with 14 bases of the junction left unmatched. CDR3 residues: CASSGLGQAYGGYTF. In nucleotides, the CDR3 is TGTGCCAGCAGCGGACTGGGACAGGCTTATGGGGGCTACACCTTC.

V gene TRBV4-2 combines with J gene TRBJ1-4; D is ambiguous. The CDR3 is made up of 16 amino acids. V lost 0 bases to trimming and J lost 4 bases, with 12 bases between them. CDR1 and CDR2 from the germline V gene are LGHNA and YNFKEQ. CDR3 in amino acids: CASSQEGSRNNEKLFF. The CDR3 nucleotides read TGTGCCAGCAGCCAAGAAGGGAGTAGGAATAATGAAAAACTGTTTTTT.

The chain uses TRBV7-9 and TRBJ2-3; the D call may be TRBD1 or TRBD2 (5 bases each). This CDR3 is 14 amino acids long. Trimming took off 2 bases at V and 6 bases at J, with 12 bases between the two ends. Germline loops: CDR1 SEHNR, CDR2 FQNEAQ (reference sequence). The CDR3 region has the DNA TGTGCCAGCAGCTTACGCAGGGTAGCGGATACGCAGTATTTT. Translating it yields CASSLRRVADTQYF.

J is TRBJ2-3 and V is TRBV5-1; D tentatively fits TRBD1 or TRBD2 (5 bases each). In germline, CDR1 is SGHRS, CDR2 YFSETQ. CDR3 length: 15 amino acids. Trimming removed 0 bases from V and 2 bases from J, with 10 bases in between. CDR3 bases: TGCGCCAGCAGCTTGGATCACGGGACCACAGATACGCAGTATTTT. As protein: CASSLDHGTTDTQYF.